Listed below are T cell receptor beta chains from one sample, sequenced in a study of regulatory T cells in long-lasting Graves disease. One entry per CDR3 protein, called by TCRdb with MiXCR from the multiplex PCR reads. The sample holds about 470,000 distinct CDR3 sequences, about 15% seen once. These data also formed part of another study, on T cells in Graves' hyperthyroidism and ophthalmopathy.

This specimen was peripheral blood mononuclear cells (PBMCs), taken at new diagnosis, from a patient treated with antithyroid drugs. These receptor sequences come from a woman aged 25 to 45 with Graves disease. CDR3s include the opening cysteine and the closing phenylalanine or tryptophan. Each record gives: J gene, V gene, D gene, clone size, CDR3 DNA, CDR3 protein. A D gene is named only where the DNA matches it firmly. Only some rows state a clone size, as once, few, many or a class for expanded clones.

TRBJ1-4,TRBV13,-,few,TGTGCCAGCAGCTTAGGGGGGGAAAAACTGTTTTTT,CASSLGGEKLFF
TRBJ1-4,TRBV7-9,-,few,TGTGCCAGCAGCCGCCCCAGAGGCAGGGTTGAACGACTATATGAAAAACTGTTTTTT,CASSRPRGRVERLYEKLFF
TRBJ2-3,TRBV14,-,-,TGTGCCAGCAGCCAAGATACGAGCTGGCCGTTGAACACAGATACGCAGTATTTT,CASSQDTSWPLNTDTQYF
TRBJ2-2,TRBV7-9,-,few,TGTGCCAGCAGCTTTAACCTAGCCGTGAACACCGGGGAGCTGTTTTTT,CASSFNLAVNTGELFF
TRBJ2-7,TRBV13,TRBD2,many,TGTGCCAGCAGACCCTCTAGCGGGAGCTACGAGCAGTACTTC,CASRPSSGSYEQYF
TRBJ1-4,TRBV20-1,TRBD1,many,TGCAGTGCTAGAGATTTCGGGCAGGGGGGTGAAAAACTGTTTTTT,CSARDFGQGGEKLFF
TRBJ1-2,TRBV18,-,many,TGTGCCAGCGCGTCCGGGACCCAAGGACTGGAATCCGGCTACACCTTC,CASASGTQGLESGYTF
TRBJ2-7,TRBV4-2,TRBD2,-,TGTGCCAGCAGCCAAGCGGGGGGAGGTCTCTACGAGCAGTACTTC,CASSQAGGGLYEQYF
TRBJ2-1,TRBV6-1,-,-,TGTGCCAGCAGTGATCGCGTGGGGGTTGAGCAGTTCTTC,CASSDRVGVEQFF
TRBJ2-2,TRBV5-1,TRBD2,-,TGCGCCAGCAGCGTGGGACTAGCGGGAGTTAGGCGAACCGGGGAGCTGTTTTTT,CASSVGLAGVRRTGELFF
TRBJ2-1,TRBV11-3,TRBD2,many,TGTGCCAGCGCGGGGACTAGCGGAGGGGGTGAGCAGTTCTTC,CASAGTSGGGEQFF
TRBJ1-5,TRBV19,TRBD1,-,TGTGCCAGTAGCGCGACAGGGGGTTTCAATCAGCCCCAGCATTTT,CASSATGGFNQPQHF
TRBJ2-1,TRBV7-9,-,-,TGTGCCAGCAAGGCCCGAGGCGGTGAGCACTTCTTC,CASKARGGEHFF
TRBJ2-1,TRBV2,-,many,TGTGCCAGCAGTGAAGCGCACAGGCCTTTGCCTGAGCAGTTCTTC,CASSEAHRPLPEQFF
TRBJ2-7,TRBV11-2,-,many,TGTGCCAGCAGCTTGGCGTCGTGGGGGGCTGAAGAGCAGTACTTC,CASSLASWGAEEQYF
TRBJ2-7,TRBV18,TRBD1,many,TGTGCCAGCTCATCGAAGAACGCAGGGGGTTCCTACGAGCAGTACTTC,CASSSKNAGGSYEQYF
TRBJ2-6,TRBV29-1,TRBD1,-,TGCAGCGTTGAACCCCTCGACAGGGCTGGGGCCAACGTCCTGACTTTC,CSVEPLDRAGANVLTF
TRBJ1-3,TRBV5-4,-,-,TGTGCCAGCAGCTTGGTTCCTATCGGCTCTGGAAACACCATATATTTT,CASSLVPIGSGNTIYF
TRBJ2-6,TRBV5-1,-,few,TGCGCCAGCAGCTTGGAGGGGGGGGCTGGGGCCAACGTCCTGACTTTC,CASSLEGGAGANVLTF
TRBJ2-7,TRBV24-1,TRBD1,many,TGTGCCACCAGTGATTTTAGCCCAGGGGGCTCCTACGAGCAGTACTTC,CATSDFSPGGSYEQYF
TRBJ2-3,TRBV19,TRBD1,-,TGTGCCAGTAGTACGGGGACAGCCTTCACAGATACGCAGTATTTT,CASSTGTAFTDTQYF
TRBJ1-1,TRBV3-1,TRBD1,many,TGTGCCAGCAGCCATGAACAGGGGGCGAACACTGAAGCTTTCTTT,CASSHEQGANTEAFF
TRBJ2-5,TRBV13,TRBD2,many,TGTGCCAGCAGCTTCCGACTAGCGGGAGGGCTGGAGACCCAGTACTTC,CASSFRLAGGLETQYF
TRBJ2-7,TRBV7-9,-,many,TGTGCCAGCACCTCTGACTACGAGCAGTACTTC,CASTSDYEQYF
TRBJ2-5,TRBV7-2,-,many,TGTGCCAGCAGCAGAGGGGTGGCGGCGGTTCGGGAGACCCAGTACTTC,CASSRGVAAVRETQYF
TRBJ2-6,TRBV7-9,TRBD2,many,TGTGCCAGCTCGAGCGGGAGCTCTGGGGCCAACGTCCTGACTTTC,CASSSGSSGANVLTF
TRBJ2-6,TRBV12-3/TRBV12-4,-,many,TGTGCCAGCAGTTTATATGCTGGGGCCAACGTCCTGACTTTC,CASSLYAGANVLTF
TRBJ2-3,TRBV20-1,TRBD2,many,TGCAGCGTTAAAAGCGGGATCCGTAGCACAGATACGCAGTATTTT,CSVKSGIRSTDTQYF
TRBJ2-1,TRBV9,-,-,TGTGCCAGCAGCCCCCGTGGGGTGGGGAATGAGCAGTTCTTC,CASSPRGVGNEQFF
TRBJ1-2,TRBV19,TRBD1,-,TGTGCCAGTAGCCCCCGAGGGGACAGGGGCTATGGCTACACCTTC,CASSPRGDRGYGYTF
TRBJ1-5,TRBV6-1,-,many,TGTGCCAGCAGGGACCCGGACAGTGAGGGACAGCCCCAGCATTTT,CASRDPDSEGQPQHF
TRBJ2-1,TRBV19,-,-,TGTGCCAGTACGGGGCCAGGTCGATACAATGAGCAGTTCTTC,CASTGPGRYNEQFF
TRBJ1-4,TRBV6-1,-,-,TGTGCCAGCAGCCCTCGAGGGAGAGACGAAAAACTGTTTTTT,CASSPRGRDEKLFF
TRBJ1-6,TRBV20-1,-,many,TGCAGTGCTGGTACAGAGTATAATTCACCCCTCCACTTT,CSAGTEYNSPLHF
TRBJ2-7,TRBV7-2,-,many,TGTGCCAGCAGCTTAACCTGGGGTGCGAGAACCTACGAGCAGTACTTC,CASSLTWGARTYEQYF
TRBJ2-7,TRBV5-5,TRBD1,many,TGTGCCAGCAGCTCCCCCATGGGACAGGGGTTGGTCGAGCAGTACTTC,CASSSPMGQGLVEQYF
TRBJ1-2,TRBV2,-,many,TGTGCCAGCAGAACTCCAAGGGGCAGCGTCTATGGCTACACCTTC,CASRTPRGSVYGYTF
TRBJ1-5,TRBV6-2/TRBV6-3,TRBD1,-,TGTGCCAGCAGTTCGGGACAGTTCAATCAGCCCCAGCATTTT,CASSSGQFNQPQHF
TRBJ2-6,TRBV30,-,few,TGTGCCTGGAGACGATCAGGGATAAGCTCTGGGGCCAACGTCCTGACTTTC,CAWRRSGISSGANVLTF